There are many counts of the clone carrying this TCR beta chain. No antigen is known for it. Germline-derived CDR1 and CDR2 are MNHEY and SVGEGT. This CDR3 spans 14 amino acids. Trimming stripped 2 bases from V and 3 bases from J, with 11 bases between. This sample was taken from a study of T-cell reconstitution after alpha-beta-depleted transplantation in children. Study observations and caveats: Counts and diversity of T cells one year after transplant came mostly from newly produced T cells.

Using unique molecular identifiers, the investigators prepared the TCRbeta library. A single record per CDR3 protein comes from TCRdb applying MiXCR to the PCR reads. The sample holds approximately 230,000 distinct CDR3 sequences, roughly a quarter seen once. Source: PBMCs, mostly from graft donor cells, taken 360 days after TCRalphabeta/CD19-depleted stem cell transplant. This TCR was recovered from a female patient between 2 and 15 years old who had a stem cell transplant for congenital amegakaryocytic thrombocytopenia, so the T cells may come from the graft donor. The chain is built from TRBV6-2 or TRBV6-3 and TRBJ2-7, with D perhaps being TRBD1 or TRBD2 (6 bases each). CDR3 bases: TGTGCCAGCAGTTACGTCAGGGGACTCTACGAGCAGTACTTC. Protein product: CASSYVRGLYEQYF.